The T cell receptor (beta chain) described here comes from a study of chemoradiotherapy in HPV16-positive cancers. Study summary: Candidate HPV-specific clones and shared TCR motifs came from a couple of HPV16-positive patients.

Some clones are missing from TCRdb's copy, which holds only in-frame ones; the method was immunoSEQ multiplex PCR. The sample holds about 29,000 clones, around 93% seen once. As concerns this clone: Antigen specificity is unknown.

Findings and limits, study-wide: The functional HPV-specific definition rests on just two HPV16-positive patients.

The CDR3 totals 14 residues. The germline CDR1 and CDR2 sequences are KGHSH and LQKENI. V was trimmed by 2 bases and J by 4 bases, leaving 8 bases between them. This clonotype was obtained from a human donor with HPV-associated anogenital cancer. The rearrangement joins TRBV18 to TRBJ2-2, with a tentative D call TRBD1 (6 bases). The sample in question was blood, obtained from a patient who underwent chemoradiotherapy. DNA for the CDR3: TGTGCCAGCTCACCAGGGGGCGGCACCGGGGAGCTGTTTTTT. Its protein product is CASSPGGGTGELFF.